Listed below are T cell receptor beta chains from one sample, sequenced in a study of Tregs in tolerant kidney transplant recipients. TCRdb's table, derived via immunoSEQ multiplex PCR, lists solely in-frame clones and lacks some. The sample shows about 83,000 clones, 98% of them seen only once. The sequencing here drew on CD4+ T cells from blood, taken before the transplant. The source of these receptors is a human donor who received a combined kidney and bone marrow transplant. Each CDR3 is given with its conserved first and last residue. The D gene is left open where the match is weak. Some rows have no size entry. The others give once, few or many, or a class for an expanded clone.

clone size,V gene,J gene,D gene,CDR3 DNA,CDR3 protein
.,TRBV4-1,TRBJ2-5,.,TGCGCCAGCAGCCAAGATCAGGTTCGGGGGACTCAAGAGACCCAGTACTTC,CASSQDQVRGTQETQYF
.,TRBV7-3,TRBJ2-2,TRBD2,TGTGCCAGCAGCGAAAAATTGTCTAGCGGCACCGGGGAGCTGTTTTTT,CASSEKLSSGTGELFF
.,TRBV7-9,TRBJ2-3,.,TGTGCCAGCAGCTTAGTGGGGCCGACGGCAGATACGCAGTATTTT,CASSLVGPTADTQYF
.,TRBV7-2,TRBJ1-2,TRBD1,TGTGCCAGCAGCGGGACAGGGGACCCTGGCTACACCTTC,CASSGTGDPGYTF
.,TRBV30,TRBJ2-7,.,TGTGCCTGGAACAGGGGAGGCGTCTACGAGCAGTACTTC,CAWNRGGVYEQYF
.,TRBV7-9,TRBJ2-3,TRBD2,TGTGCCAGCAGCTTAGGGGGGGGGAGGTTCACAGATACGCAGTATTTT,CASSLGGGRFTDTQYF
.,TRBV6-6,TRBJ2-2,TRBD1,TGTGCCAGCCGGGACAGGGATAAGGGCGGGGAGCTGTTTTTT,CASRDRDKGGELFF
few,TRBV30,TRBJ1-1,.,TGTGCCTGGAGTGAGGGGCTGAACACTGAAGCTTTCTTT,CAWSEGLNTEAFF
.,TRBV7-2,TRBJ1-2,.,TGTGCCAGCACCGCGAGCGCGAACTATGGCTACACCTTC,CASTASANYGYTF
once,TRBV5-4,TRBJ1-1,.,TGTGCCAGCAGCTTGTCCCACTCAGGAGGGAACACTGAAGCTTTCTTT,CASSLSHSGGNTEAFF
.,TRBV7-2,TRBJ1-1,.,TGTGCCAGCAGCCTCCCACGGAGGCAGGAGCACCTTGGGGCTTTCTTT,CASSLPRRQEHLGAFF
once,TRBV2,TRBJ2-7,.,TGTGCCAGCAGTGAAGCCATAGAGTTGTCCTCCTACGAGCAGTACTTC,CASSEAIELSSYEQYF
.,TRBV11-2,TRBJ2-7,TRBD2,TGTGCCAGCACCCGGGGGGGCTCTATTGGGGAGCAGTACTTC,CASTRGGSIGEQYF
.,TRBV7-6,TRBJ2-1,TRBD1,TGTGCCAGCAGCTTTGGGACAGGGTACAATGAGCAGTTCTTC,CASSFGTGYNEQFF
.,TRBV28,TRBJ1-4,.,TGTGCCAGCAGTGTCTCAGGGATCTTTAGTGAAAAACTGTTTTTT,CASSVSGIFSEKLFF
.,TRBV1,TRBJ2-1,.,TGCACCAGCAGCCAAGATCCGGCTAGCGGGAGGGATTTCTTC,CTSSQDPASGRDFF
few,TRBV6-1,TRBJ1-1,TRBD1,TGTGCCAGCATGGGACAGCAGAACACTGAAGCTTTCTTT,CASMGQQNTEAFF
.,TRBV5-1,TRBJ2-5,TRBD2,TGCGCCAGCAGCTTACTAGCGGGGAAGCAAGAGACCCAGTACTTC,CASSLLAGKQETQYF
.,TRBV29-1,TRBJ2-1,.,TGCAGCGTATGGGGCGGCGGCTCCTACAATGAGCAGTTCTTC,CSVWGGGSYNEQFF
.,TRBV7-3,TRBJ2-7,TRBD1,TGTGCCAGCAGCTTAACCGGGACAGGGAGCTACGAGCAGTACTTC,CASSLTGTGSYEQYF
.,TRBV5-1,TRBJ2-4,TRBD2,TGCGCCAGCACCCTGACTAGCGGGGTAGCCAAAAACATTCAGTACTTC,CASTLTSGVAKNIQYF
.,TRBV28,TRBJ1-1,TRBD1,TGTGCCACAAGGACAGGTTTGAACACTGAAGCTTTCTTT,CATRTGLNTEAFF
.,TRBV4-3,TRBJ1-2,TRBD1,TGCGCCAGCAGCCCCACTAGGACAGGGGTTCGGGGCTACACCTTC,CASSPTRTGVRGYTF
.,TRBV5-1,TRBJ2-1,TRBD2,TGCGCCAGCAGCTCTCATGGGGGGGGAAACAATGAGCAGTTCTTC,CASSSHGGGNNEQFF
.,TRBV9,TRBJ2-3,TRBD2,TGTGCCAGCAGCCTAACACTAGCGGGTAGCACAGATACGCAGTATTTT,CASSLTLAGSTDTQYF
.,TRBV7-2,TRBJ1-4,.,TGTGCCAGCAGCTCTCTACGGGGGGTTTCTGAAAAACTGTTTTTT,CASSSLRGVSEKLFF
.,TRBV5-6,TRBJ2-3,.,TGTGCCAGCCGGCCTGGAGACTTCTCAACCCTGGATACGCAGTATTTT,CASRPGDFSTLDTQYF
.,TRBV2,TRBJ2-7,TRBD1,TGTGCCAGCAGAGAACAGGGGTACGAGCAGTACTTC,CASREQGYEQYF
once,TRBV18,TRBJ1-5,.,TGTGCCAGCTCACCAGAGGCCAATGATCAGCCCCAGCATTTT,CASSPEANDQPQHF